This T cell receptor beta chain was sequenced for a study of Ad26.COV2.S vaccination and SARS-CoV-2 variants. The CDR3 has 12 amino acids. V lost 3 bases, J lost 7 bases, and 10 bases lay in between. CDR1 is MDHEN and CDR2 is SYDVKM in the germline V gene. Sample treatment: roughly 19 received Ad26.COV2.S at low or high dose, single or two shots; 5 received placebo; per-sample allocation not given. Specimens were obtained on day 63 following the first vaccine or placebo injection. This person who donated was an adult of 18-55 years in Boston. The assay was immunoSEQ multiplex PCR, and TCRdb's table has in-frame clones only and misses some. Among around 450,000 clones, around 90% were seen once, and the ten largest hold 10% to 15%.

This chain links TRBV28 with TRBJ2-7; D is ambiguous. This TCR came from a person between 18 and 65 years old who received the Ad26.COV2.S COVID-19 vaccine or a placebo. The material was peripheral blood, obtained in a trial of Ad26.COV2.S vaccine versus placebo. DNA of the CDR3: TGTGCCAGCAGTTTCGGAAGGAGAGAGCAGTACTTC. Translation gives CASSFGRREQYF.